This is a list of T cell receptor beta chains from one sample in a study of cytomegalovirus exposure and HLA in healthy donors. TCRdb keeps only in-frame clones here, not all; method: immunoSEQ multiplex PCR. The sample holds 90,000 to 150,000 clones, over 8.5% seen once. The source material was PBMCs. All receptors come from a woman in her thirties or forties in good health and CMV-seropositive. Each CDR3 is given with its conserved first and last residue. A D gene is named only where the DNA matches it firmly. Size tells how often a clone was seen (once, few, many) or the class of an expanded clone, and some rows leave it out.

V	size	D	J	CDR3	DNA
TRBV5-1	few	TRBD2	TRBJ2-5	CASSRLAGGKETQYF	TGCGCCAGCAGCCGACTAGCGGGGGGGAAGGAGACCCAGTACTTC
TRBV15	NA	NA	TRBJ1-2	CATSSEAGRSYGYTF	TGTGCCACCAGCAGCGAAGCGGGACGGAGCTATGGCTACACCTTC
TRBV28	few	TRBD1	TRBJ1-6	CASSQGQGFYSPLHF	TGTGCCAGCAGCCAAGGACAGGGATTTTATTCACCCCTCCACTTT
TRBV4-1	NA	NA	TRBJ1-6	CASSQGTSSYNSPLHF	TGCGCCAGCAGCCAAGGGACAAGCTCCTATAATTCACCCCTCCACTTT
TRBV14	NA	NA	TRBJ1-6	CASSQDISDRLHF	TGTGCCAGCAGCCAAGATATTTCGGACAGACTCCACTTT
TRBV28	NA	TRBD1	TRBJ1-5	CASSPFGTGVRNQPQHF	TGTGCCAGCAGTCCCTTTGGGACAGGGGTTAGGAATCAGCCCCAGCATTTT
TRBV6-6	NA	NA	TRBJ2-3	CASIPSGIDTDTQYF	TGTGCCAGCATTCCGTCGGGGATTGACACAGATACGCAGTATTTT
TRBV7-9	few	TRBD1	TRBJ1-2	CASSSRPDRTVRGYTF	TGTGCCAGCAGCTCAAGACCGGACAGGACAGTCCGTGGCTACACCTTC
TRBV27	few	NA	TRBJ1-2	CASRTGFYGYTF	TGTGCCAGCAGAACAGGTTTCTATGGCTACACCTTC
TRBV28	few	NA	TRBJ2-2	CASRPTDKANTGELFF	TGTGCCAGCAGACCTACGGACAAAGCGAACACCGGGGAGCTGTTTTTT
TRBV27	few	TRBD1	TRBJ1-5	CASSFGWRQGASVQPQHF	TGTGCCAGCAGTTTCGGATGGCGGCAGGGGGCTAGTGTTCAGCCCCAGCATTTT
TRBV2	once	TRBD2	TRBJ2-7	CASLLRGSSYEQYF	TGTGCCAGCCTCCTGCGGGGGAGCTCCTACGAGCAGTACTTC
TRBV27	NA	TRBD2	TRBJ2-7	CASSFIPSVASGGHSSYEQYF	TGTGCCAGCAGTTTCATTCCGAGTGTGGCTAGCGGGGGACACAGCTCCTACGAGCAGTACTTC
TRBV6-1	NA	NA	TRBJ1-1	CASSEARGTEAFF	TGTGCCAGCAGTGAAGCAAGGGGCACTGAAGCTTTCTTT
TRBV5-4	NA	TRBD2	TRBJ2-3	CASSLWASGGASTDTQYF	TGTGCCAGCAGCTTGTGGGCTAGCGGGGGGGCGTCAACAGATACGCAGTATTTT
TRBV7-9	few	NA	TRBJ1-1	CASELGVGMNTEAFF	TGTGCCAGCGAGCTCGGGGTAGGGATGAACACTGAAGCTTTCTTT